Below, 25 T cell receptor beta chains from the same sample are listed, as sequenced in a study of blood T cell repertoires in COVID-19. TCRdb's copy holds only in-frame clones and misses some; the assay was immunoSEQ multiplex PCR. The table records some 66,000 clones, approximately 90% of them present only once. Input material: peripheral blood. The receptors here all came from a human donor in a cohort sampled during active COVID-19.

The chain recombines TRBV3-1 (or the pseudogene TRBV3-2) with TRBJ2-7; tentatively, D is TRBD1 (5 bases). The CDR3 loop spans 15 amino acids. Germline values: CDR1 LGHDT, CDR2 YNNKEL (reference sequence). With 0 bases removed from V and 2 bases from J, the gap between germline ends came to 11 bases. The CDR3 DNA sequence: TGTGCCAGCAGCCAAGATCGACAGCGAGCCTACGAGCAGTACTTC. Translated: CASSQDRQRAYEQYF.

The gene calls are TRBV7-2 and TRBJ1-4; no clear D gene. The germline gives CDR1 SGHTA, CDR2 FQGNSA. The CDR3 consists of 13 residues. V lost 5 bases to trimming and J lost 3 bases, with 7 bases between them. CDR3 nucleotide sequence: TGTGCCAGCAGCCGCGGGTCTAATGAAAAACTGTTTTTT. Translating it yields CASSRGSNEKLFF. Full variable domain (remainder filled in from reference TRBV7-2 and TRBJ1-4): GAGVSQSPSNKVTEKGKDVELRCDPISGHTALYWYRQSLGQGLEFLIYFQGNSAPDKSGLPSDRFSAERTGGSVSTLTIQRTQQEDSAVYLCASSRGSNEKLFFGSGTQLSVL.

This chain connects TRBV19 to TRBJ2-7; D is possibly TRBD2 (6 bases). Germline CDR1 is LNHDA and CDR2 is SQIVND (reference sequence). The CDR3 spans 14 residues. V dropped 3 bases and J dropped 3 bases, with 12 bases sitting between them. DNA of the CDR3: TGTGCCAGTAGTATCGGGAGAAACAGCTACGAGCAGTACTTC. Its translation: CASSIGRNSYEQYF. The whole variable domain, filled in from reference TRBV19 and TRBJ2-7, reads DGGITQSPKYLFRKEGQNVTLSCEQNLNHDAMYWYRQDPGQGLRLIYYSQIVNDFQKGDIAEGYSVSREKKESFPLTVTSAQKNPTAFYLCASSIGRNSYEQYFGPGTRLTVT.

The chain links TRBV7-8 to TRBJ1-1, with 8 positions matching TRBD1. This CDR3 is 16 amino acids long. From germline, CDR1 is SGHVS and CDR2 FQNEAQ. The J segment lost 3 bases and the V segment lost 5 bases, leaving 11 bases of the junction unmatched. CDR3 in amino acids: CASSPYGQGIDTEAFF. DNA of the CDR3: TGTGCCAGCAGCCCATACGGACAGGGAATAGACACTGAAGCTTTCTTT.

The chain joins TRBV11-1 to TRBJ2-6, with D possibly matching TRBD2 (5 bases). Trimming removed 0 bases at V and 1 base at J, with 7 bases between. CDR1 and CDR2 from the germline V gene are SGHAT and FQDESV (reference sequence). This CDR3 contains 16 residues. In DNA, the CDR3 is TGTGCCAGCAGCTTAGCTCGAGGGTCTGGGGCCAACGTCCTGACTTTC. Its protein product is CASSLARGSGANVLTF.

The J gene is TRBJ2-7, the V gene TRBV11-2; 7 nucleotides agree with TRBD1. V shed 5 bases, J shed 4 bases, and the junction held 14 bases outside the gene matches. Germline assignment: CDR1 SGHAT and CDR2 FQNNGV. CDR3 length: 16 amino acids. DNA for the CDR3: TGTGCCAGCAGCCGACAGGGCGGGTCCTGGCTTTACGAGCAGTACTTC. Residues: CASSRQGGSWLYEQYF.

The rearrangement joins TRBV18 to TRBJ2-7; 10 bases map to TRBD2. Germline V lookup: CDR1 KGHSH, CDR2 LQKENI. The CDR3 has 15 amino acids. The V segment lost 2 bases and the J segment 4 bases; nucleotides outside the gene matches: 5. The CDR3 sequence: CASSPESGRVYEQYF. The CDR3 DNA reads as TGTGCCAGCTCACCAGAGAGCGGGAGGGTGTACGAGCAGTACTTC.

The chain couples TRBV7-8 to TRBJ2-5, with TRBD2 identical over 10 bases. J lost 4 bases, V lost 1 base, and 6 bases had no gene match. Germline V lookup: CDR1 SGHVS, CDR2 FQNEAQ. The CDR3 has 16 residues. The CDR3 DNA sequence: TGTGCCAGCAGCTTAGTCAGCGGGGGGGCGGGAGAGACCCAGTACTTC. Amino acids: CASSLVSGGAGETQYF.

The sample holds a few counts of this clone. The chain is built from TRBV2 and TRBJ2-7, with a possible D match to TRBD1 (5 bases). The CDR3 is 15 amino acids. Trimming stripped 5 bases from V and 4 bases from J, with 18 bases between. CDR1 and CDR2 (germline): SNHLY, FYNNEI. In DNA form, the CDR3 reads TGTGCCAGCAGTAACCCAGGGTTTGCGAGTTACGAGCAGTACTTC. Its translation: CASSNPGFASYEQYF.

This rearrangement joins TRBV20-1 to TRBJ2-5; D is uncertain. Germline CDR1 is DFQATT and CDR2 is SNEGSKA (reference sequence). V lost 6 bases and J lost 5, with 10 bases in between. The length of the CDR3 is 11 residues. CDR3 sequence reads: CSAEPGETQYF. CDR3 bases: TGCAGTGCAGAGCCCGGGGAGACCCAGTACTTC.

CDR3 residues: CASSTPLTPNYGYTF. CDR3 coding DNA: TGTGCCAGTAGCACTCCTTTGACACCTAACTATGGCTACACCTTC. The chain uses TRBV19 and TRBJ1-2; D call uncertain. The CDR3 covers 15 residues. Germline-derived CDR1 and CDR2 are LNHDA and SQIVND (reference sequence). Trimming took 6 bases from V and 0 from J, leaving 14 bases between them.

This chain links TRBV7-2 with TRBJ2-3; 7 bases match TRBD1. CDR1 and CDR2 (germline): SGHTA, FQGNSA. This CDR3 is built from 15 residues. The J segment lost 2 bases and the V segment lost 6 bases, leaving 8 bases of the junction unmatched. The CDR3 loop is CASSRRQGSTDTQYF. The CDR3 nucleotides are TGTGCCAGCAGTCGCAGACAGGGCTCCACAGATACGCAGTATTTT.

The chain is built from TRBV6-5 and TRBJ2-3; TRBD2 agrees at 8 bases. Germline trimming cut 0 bases from V and 8 bases from J; bases unmatched to any gene: 7. This CDR3 region has 15 residues. From germline, CDR1 is MNHEY and CDR2 SVGAGI. CDR3 DNA: TGTGCCAGCAGTTACTCTCCGCGGGGGGTCGGTACGCAGTATTTT. Translation gives CASSYSPRGVGTQYF.

Comment on this clone: The junction departs from germline at one end; a sequencing error may be responsible. The chain is built from TRBV2 and TRBJ1-1; 7 nucleotides align to TRBD1. This CDR3 is built from 10 residues. Germline V gene sequence: CDR1 SNHLY, CDR2 FYNNEI. The CDR3 DNA reads as TGTGCCAGCAGTGAAGCGGGGACAGTTTTT. Its translation is CASSEAGTVF. The full variable domain, in which reference TRBV2 and TRBJ1-1 provide the parts outside the CDR3, is EPEVTQTPSHQVTQMGQEVILRCVPISNHLYFYWYRQILGQKVEFLVSFYNNEISEKSEIFDDQFSVERPDGSNFTLKIRSTKLEDSAMYFCASSEAGTVFGQGTRLTVV.

The chain has TRBV18 and TRBJ2-3; possible D gene TRBD1, 6 bases. CDR3 length: 14 residues. Germline V lookup: CDR1 KGHSH, CDR2 LQKENI. Trimming stripped 5 bases from V and 6 bases from J, with 15 bases between. The DNA for the CDR3 is TGTGCCAGCTCAACGAGTACAGGGTCGGATACGCAGTATTTT. It translates to CASSTSTGSDTQYF.

This chain connects TRBV5-1 to TRBJ2-3, with 10 bases aligning to TRBD2. Unmatched junction bases numbered 5, after V lost 0 bases and J lost 4 bases. Germline V gene sequence: CDR1 SGHRS, CDR2 YFSETQ. There are 16 residues in the CDR3. The CDR3, as DNA: TGCGCCAGCAGCTTGGTCAGCGGGAGGGCCGCAGATACGCAGTATTTT. Amino acid sequence: CASSLVSGRAADTQYF. The entire variable domain, with the rest obtained from reference TRBV5-1 and TRBJ2-3, is as follows: KAGVTQTPRYLIKTRGQQVTLSCSPISGHRSVSWYQQTPGQGLQFLFEYFSETQRNKGNFPGRFSGRQFSNSRSEMNVSTLELGDSALYLCASSLVSGRAADTQYFGPGTRLTVL.

This chain's CDR3 is CAWRRHPNTEAFF. CDR3 nucleotides: TGTGCCTGGAGAAGACATCCGAACACTGAAGCTTTCTTT. This chain uses TRBV30 with TRBJ1-1; D remains unclear. Germline CDR1 reads GTSNPN; CDR2 reads SVGIG (reference sequence). Trimming cost V 3 bases and J 1 base, with 9 bases left between them. The CDR3 loop spans 13 amino acids.

This chain uses TRBV7-9 with TRBJ2-7; 10 bases agree with TRBD1. The V segment lost 4 bases and the J segment 1 base; nucleotides outside the gene matches: 7. The length of the CDR3 is 16 residues. From germline, CDR1 is SEHNR and CDR2 FQNEAQ (reference sequence). CDR3 protein: CASSSNRDRGSYEQYF. The CDR3 DNA follows: TGTGCCAGCAGCTCAAACCGGGACAGGGGATCCTACGAGCAGTACTTC.

A single count supports this clone. The chain combines TRBV18 with TRBJ2-5, with D tentatively TRBD1 (6 bases). Trimming left V 2 bases short and J 5 bases short, with 15 bases between. The germline gives CDR1 KGHSH, CDR2 LQKENI. CDR3 length equals 15 residues. The CDR3 nucleotides read TGTGCCAGCTCACCAACGCCCACAGGGTCGGAGACCCAGTACTTC. This codes for CASSPTPTGSETQYF.

The chain employs TRBV5-5 and TRBJ1-1; the D is unclear. CDR1 is SGHKS and CDR2 is YYEKEE in the germline V gene (reference sequence). Trimming removed 3 bases from V and 0 bases from J, with 6 bases in between. There are 13 residues in the CDR3. CDR3 amino acids: CASSSGVNTEAFF. In nucleotides, the CDR3 is TGTGCCAGCAGCTCCGGAGTGAACACTGAAGCTTTCTTT.

The J gene is TRBJ2-5, the V gene TRBV19; TRBD2 is a possible D gene (6 bases). Germline lookup yields CDR1 LNHDA and CDR2 SQIVND (reference sequence). Trimming removed 3 bases from V and 5 bases from J, with 13 bases in between. This CDR3 region has 14 residues. As DNA, the CDR3 is TGTGCCAGTAGTATGACACTAGCCACGGAGACCCAGTACTTC. Amino acids: CASSMTLATETQYF.

The chain is built from TRBV6-5 and TRBJ2-1, with 9 bases that match TRBD2. This CDR3 comprises 15 residues. Germline V gene lookup returns CDR1 MNHEY and CDR2 SVGAGI. V shed 11 bases and J 4 bases; nucleotides not matched to a gene: 12. Here the CDR3 reads CAANRVSGRYNEQFF. The DNA of the CDR3 is TGTGCCGCAAACAGGGTCAGCGGGAGGTACAATGAGCAGTTCTTC.

J is TRBJ2-3 and V is TRBV28, with 10 bases lining up with TRBD2. The V gene end was trimmed by 8 bases and the J gene end by 5 bases; junction bases not matched to a gene: 7. Germline V gene sequence: CDR1 MDHEN, CDR2 SYDVKM. The CDR3 has 14 residues. Here the CDR3 DNA reads TGTGCCAGCGGAAGCGGGGGGGCGAGAGATACGCAGTATTTT. As protein: CASGSGGARDTQYF.

This clone was detected only a few times. The gene calls are TRBV6-2 or TRBV6-3 and TRBJ2-7; 7 bases agree with TRBD1. Germline CDR1 and CDR2: MNHEY and SVGEGT. This CDR3 is 16 amino acids long. V gave up 2 bases and J gave up 3 bases; unmatched junction bases: 10. The CDR3 is CASSYGGQVGLYEQYF. CDR3 nucleotides: TGTGCCAGCAGTTACGGAGGACAGGTGGGTCTCTACGAGCAGTACTTC.

J is TRBJ2-3 and V is TRBV3-1 (or the pseudogene TRBV3-2); 8 bases map to TRBD1. This CDR3 has 16 residues. Germline V gives CDR1 LGHDT, CDR2 YNNKEL (reference sequence). J lost 2 bases, V lost 3 bases, and 7 bases had no gene match. CDR3 nucleotide sequence: TGTGCCAGCAGCCACGGACAGGGTTCGGTCACAGATACGCAGTATTTT. Its translation is CASSHGQGSVTDTQYF.